These 11 T cell receptor beta chains share one sample of origin, sequenced in a study of beta chain features in type 1 diabetes. The isolated RNA, all of it, was reverse transcribed, so expressed TCRB transcripts were what got sequenced. Sequencing was performed with immunoSEQ multiplex PCR; in TCRdb, only in-frame clones are kept and a portion is missing. The data contain about 15,000 clones, roughly two fifths of them singletons. Sequenced: stem cell memory CD4+ T cells from blood. The receptors shown here come from a woman aged 35 to 49 in good health.

In its sample, this clone was seen a few times. This rearrangement joins TRBV6-6 to TRBJ2-1; TRBD2 matches at 11 bases. This CDR3 comprises 13 residues. CDR1 is MNHNY and CDR2 is SVGAGI in the germline V gene (reference sequence). J was trimmed by 7 bases and V by 6 bases; bases with no gene match: 2. This chain's CDR3 is CASRTSGGNEQFF. DNA for the CDR3: TGTGCCAGCAGAACTAGCGGGGGTAATGAGCAGTTCTTC.

This clone was detected a few times. The chain has TRBV9 and TRBJ2-7, with 10 bases aligning to TRBD2. V dropped 0 bases and J dropped 7; count of bases not matched to a gene: 7. This CDR3 contains 15 residues. Per germline, CDR1 SGDLS and CDR2 YYNGEE. The CDR3 DNA reads as TGTGCCAGCAGCGTAGACCTAGCGGGGGAACTAGAGCAGTACTTC. This sequence encodes CASSVDLAGELEQYF.

The V gene is TRBV7-6, the J gene TRBJ1-1, with D unclear. From germline, CDR1 is SGHVS and CDR2 FNYEAQ. This CDR3 region has 15 residues. V lost 0 bases to trimming and J lost 3 bases, with 11 bases between them. CDR3 loop: CASSLARADHTEAFF. The CDR3 DNA reads TGTGCCAGCAGCTTAGCGAGGGCGGACCACACTGAAGCTTTCTTT.

The rearrangement uses TRBV9 and TRBJ1-2, with 7 bases matching TRBD1. V dropped 4 bases and J dropped 0; count of bases not matched to a gene: 12. CDR3 size: 17 residues. Per the germline V gene, CDR1 is SGDLS and CDR2 is YYNGEE. CDR3 in amino acids: CASSPRRQGEANYGYTF. DNA for the CDR3: TGTGCCAGCAGCCCAAGAAGGCAGGGGGAAGCTAACTATGGCTACACCTTC.

The rearrangement links TRBV5-1 to TRBJ1-3; a weak D match, TRBD1 (6 bases). CDR3 length: 15 residues. V dropped 6 bases and J dropped 0 bases, with 13 bases sitting between them. CDR1 SGHRS and CDR2 YFSETQ come from the germline V gene. In DNA, the CDR3 is TGCGCCAGCAAAGGGGGGGGTAGCTCTGGAAACACCATATATTTT. As protein: CASKGGGSSGNTIYF.

Only a few counts were recorded for this clone. V is TRBV4-3 and J is TRBJ1-2, with D hard to call. V was trimmed by 2 bases and J by 7 bases, leaving 17 bases between them. Germline lookup yields CDR1 LGHNA and CDR2 YSLEER. CDR3 size: 15 residues. The CDR3 loop reads CASSQSGFETGGYTF. CDR3 nucleotides: TGCGCCAGCAGCCAAAGCGGATTTGAGACGGGTGGCTACACCTTC.

The sample holds a few counts of this clone. This chain connects TRBV15 to TRBJ2-3, with 8 positions matching TRBD2. There are 15 residues in the CDR3. Germline-derived CDR1 and CDR2 are LNHNV and YYDKDF (reference sequence). Trimming removed 2 bases from V and 4 bases from J; junction bases left unmatched: 5. The CDR3 DNA reads as TGTGCCACCAGCAGACGCGGGGGGCCATCAGATACGCAGTATTTT. This sequence encodes CATSRRGGPSDTQYF.

This clone was seen only once. The gene calls are TRBV15 and TRBJ2-5; TRBD1 matches at 9 bases. The DNA end favors TRBJ2-7, so the J call may be wrong. Germline lookup yields CDR1 LNHNV and CDR2 YYDKDF (reference sequence). The CDR3 has 15 residues. This chain's CDR3 is CATSTRDRDSYEQYF. CDR3 nucleotides: TGTGCCACCAGCACCCGGGACAGGGACTCCTACGAGCAGTACTTC.

This clone has only a few counts. The chain uses TRBV5-4 and TRBJ2-5; possibly TRBD1 for D (6 bases). This CDR3 is built from 15 residues. V lost 4 bases to trimming and J lost 4 bases, with 17 bases between them. Germline CDR1 reads SGHNT; CDR2 reads YYREEE (reference sequence). The chain's CDR3 is CASSQESTGGETQYF. The CDR3, as DNA: TGTGCCAGCAGCCAAGAATCGACAGGTGGAGAGACCCAGTACTTC.

The V call is TRBV10-3, the J call TRBJ2-3; the D gene is possibly TRBD2 (6 bases). Germline CDR1 ENHRY, CDR2 SYGVKD. Between the trimmed V and J ends, which lost 6 bases and 2 bases, there was a span of 15 bases. This CDR3 has 15 residues. The CDR3 is CAIRSTGVATDTQYF. For the CDR3, the DNA is TGTGCCATCAGATCGACGGGGGTAGCCACAGATACGCAGTATTTT.

This clone occurred once. CDR3 nucleotides: TGTGCCAGCAGCTTGGCCCTCCGACAGGACAGCTATGGCTACACCTTC. Translated: CASSLALRQDSYGYTF. The rearrangement links TRBV5-4 to TRBJ1-2; tentative D call: TRBD1 (6 bases). This CDR3 spans 16 amino acids. Germline V gene data show CDR1 as SGHNT and CDR2 as YYREEE (reference sequence). V dropped 0 bases and J dropped 4 bases, with 16 bases sitting between them.